The 12 T cell receptor beta chains given below trace back to one sample, sequenced in a study of T cells after yellow fever vaccination. TCRdb itself ran the 5' RACE reads through MiXCR, one entry per CDR3 protein. The sample has some 600,000 distinct CDR3 sequences, 9% to 15% seen once. Here the sequenced sample was PBMCs, taken on the day of the yellow fever booster vaccination. The receptors were sampled from a man younger than 40 who received the YFV17D yellow fever vaccine.

This chain connects TRBV7-2 to TRBJ1-2, with 10 nucleotides matching TRBD1. CDR3 length: 15 amino acids. CDR1 is SGHTA, CDR2 FQGNSA, per germline. The V gene end was trimmed by 1 base and the J gene end by 7 bases; junction bases not matched to a gene: 6. Here the CDR3 reads CASSLGSGTGAGYTF. In nucleotides, the CDR3 is TGTGCCAGCAGCTTAGGTTCCGGGACAGGGGCTGGCTACACCTTC.

This clonotype was picked up a small number of times. Compared with germline, one end of the junction differs, possibly owing to a read error. The chain employs TRBV2 and TRBJ2-7, with D unresolved. Germline-derived CDR1 and CDR2 are SNHLY and FYNNEI. The CDR3 totals 11 residues. The CDR3 here is CASSEVYKQYF. DNA for the CDR3: TGTGCCAGCAGTGAAGTCTACAAGCAGTACTTC.

This clonotype was seen more than once but under ten times. Written as DNA, the CDR3 is TGTGCCAGCAGTTTCGGCGGGAGCATGGATACGCAGTATTTT. Translated: CASSFGGSMDTQYF. The chain is built from TRBV12-3 or TRBV12-4 and TRBJ2-3; 7 bases agree with TRBD2. The V gene end was trimmed by 3 bases and the J gene end by 6 bases; junction bases not matched to a gene: 6. This CDR3 spans 14 amino acids.

This chain uses TRBV15 with TRBJ2-3; D remains unclear. Trimming stripped 8 bases from V and 2 bases from J, with 11 bases between. The CDR3 contains 13 residues. CDR1 is LNHNV, CDR2 YYDKDF, per germline (reference sequence). CDR3 bases: TGTGCCACCGGGGTAGCCCTCACAGATACGCAGTATTTT. This gives the protein CATGVALTDTQYF. Full variable domain (outside the CDR3, taken from reference TRBV15 and TRBJ2-3): DAMVIQNPRYQVTQFGKPVTLSCSQTLNHNVMYWYQQKSSQAPKLLFHYYDKDFNNEADTPDNFQSRRPNTSFCFLDIRSPGLGDTAMYLCATGVALTDTQYFGPGTRLTVL.

This clonotype was picked up a small number of times. The gene calls are TRBV29-1 and TRBJ2-1; D ambiguous. Germline V CDR1 and CDR2: SQVTM, ANQGSEA. V lost 7 bases and J lost 5, with 18 bases in between. There are 14 residues in the CDR3. The CDR3 DNA is TGCAGCGCCTCCGGAACAGAAGTAAACAATGAGCAGTTCTTC. Amino acid sequence: CSASGTEVNNEQFF.

V usage is TRBV12-3 or TRBV12-4 and J usage is TRBJ1-5; 8 bases are shared with TRBD1. The CDR3 sequence is 14 residues long. With V trimmed by 3 bases and J by 7 bases, 5 bases remained unmatched. This CDR3 is CASSFDGQGQPQHF. In nucleotides, the CDR3 is TGTGCCAGCAGTTTCGATGGACAGGGCCAGCCCCAGCATTTT.

CDR3 DNA: TGTGCCAGCAGCTTTTGGGGACTAGCGGGAGTGATCGATGAGCAGTTCTTC. Its translation is CASSFWGLAGVIDEQFF. V usage is TRBV7-2 and J usage is TRBJ2-1; 14 nucleotides align to TRBD2. Losses at the gene ends were 3 bases for V and 8 bases for J; bases not matched to a gene: 9. This CDR3 comprises 17 residues. Germline V lookup: CDR1 SGHTA, CDR2 FQGNSA.

The chain uses TRBV20-1 and TRBJ1-2; the D is unclear. V shed 0 bases and J shed 9 bases, with 11 bases lying between them. CDR1 and CDR2 from the germline V gene are DFQATT and SNEGSKA (reference sequence). The CDR3 runs to 12 residues. The CDR3 nucleotides read TGCAGTGCTAGAGATCCCCCTATTCGCTACACCTTC. Translation: CSARDPPIRYTF.

Only a few counts were recorded for this clonotype. V usage is TRBV6-1 and J usage is TRBJ2-1; D may be TRBD2 (5 bases). Germline CDR1 is MNHNS and CDR2 is SASEGT. The ends were cut back, 5 bases at V and 7 bases at J, with 21 bases in the middle. The CDR3 spans 16 residues. The CDR3 DNA follows: TGTGCCAGCAGTCTCGGGTCGACTACCCGGAGGAATGAGCAGTTCTTC. It yields the protein CASSLGSTTRRNEQFF.

This clonotype was recorded a few times. The J gene is TRBJ2-7, the V gene TRBV6-2 or TRBV6-3; D unresolved. V gave up 7 bases and J gave up 0 bases, with 10 bases separating them. This CDR3 is built from 13 residues. CDR1 and CDR2 from the germline V gene are MNHEY and SVGEGT. The CDR3 DNA is TGTGCCAGCAATAGCCCCACCTCCTACGAGCAGTACTTC. This gives the protein CASNSPTSYEQYF.

In its sample, this clonotype was seen a few times. The chain employs TRBV6-2 or TRBV6-3 and TRBJ2-4; 7 bases are a match to TRBD1. In germline, CDR1 is MNHEY, CDR2 SVGEGT. The CDR3 sequence is 16 residues long. The trim removed 6 bases at V and 9 bases at J, leaving 17 bases unmatched. CDR3 nucleotide sequence: TGTGCCAGCAGGAACACAGGGGCCGCTCGTGGGGGCATTCAGTACTTC. As protein: CASRNTGAARGGIQYF.

The table lists this clonotype with a few counts. The V and J genes are TRBV7-2 and TRBJ1-4, with D hard to call. CDR1 and CDR2 (germline): SGHTA, FQGNSA. CDR3 length: 16 residues. Trimming shortened V by 2 bases and J by 8 bases, and 18 bases separated the two germline ends. CDR3 nucleotides: TGTGCCAGCAGCTTACCAGGAGCCCGAGCGAACGAAAAACTGTTTTTT. It specifies CASSLPGARANEKLFF.